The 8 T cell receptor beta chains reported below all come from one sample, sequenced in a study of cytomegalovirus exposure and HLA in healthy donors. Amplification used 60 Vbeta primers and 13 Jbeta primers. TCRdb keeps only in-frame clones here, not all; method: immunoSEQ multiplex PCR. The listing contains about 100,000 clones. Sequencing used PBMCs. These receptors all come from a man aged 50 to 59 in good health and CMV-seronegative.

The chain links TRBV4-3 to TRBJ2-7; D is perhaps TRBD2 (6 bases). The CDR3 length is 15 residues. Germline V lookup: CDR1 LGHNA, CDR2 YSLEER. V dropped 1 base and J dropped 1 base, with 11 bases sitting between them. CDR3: CASSQGMAGSYEQYF. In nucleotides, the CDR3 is TGCGCCAGCAGCCAAGGGATGGCGGGGTCCTACGAGCAGTACTTC.

This chain's CDR3 is CASSERREPQHF. CDR3 nucleotides: TGTGCCAGCAGTGAGCGGCGAGAGCCCCAGCATTTT. This rearrangement joins TRBV2 to TRBJ1-5; D remains ambiguous. Deletions cut 3 bases from V and 8 bases from J, with 8 bases between. Germline V gives CDR1 SNHLY, CDR2 FYNNEI. The CDR3 sequence is 12 residues long.

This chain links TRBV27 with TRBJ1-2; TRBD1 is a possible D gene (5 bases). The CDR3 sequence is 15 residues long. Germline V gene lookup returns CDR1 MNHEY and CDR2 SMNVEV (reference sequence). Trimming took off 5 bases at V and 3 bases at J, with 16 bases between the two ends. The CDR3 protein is CASSPRGGIHYGYTF. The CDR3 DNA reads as TGTGCCAGCAGTCCTCGGGGGGGAATCCACTATGGCTACACCTTC.

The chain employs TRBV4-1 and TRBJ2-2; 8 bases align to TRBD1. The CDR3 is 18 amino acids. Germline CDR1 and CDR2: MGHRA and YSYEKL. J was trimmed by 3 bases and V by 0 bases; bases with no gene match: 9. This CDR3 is CASSQDWMTGVHTGELFF. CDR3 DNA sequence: TGCGCCAGCAGCCAAGACTGGATGACAGGGGTCCACACCGGGGAGCTGTTTTTT.

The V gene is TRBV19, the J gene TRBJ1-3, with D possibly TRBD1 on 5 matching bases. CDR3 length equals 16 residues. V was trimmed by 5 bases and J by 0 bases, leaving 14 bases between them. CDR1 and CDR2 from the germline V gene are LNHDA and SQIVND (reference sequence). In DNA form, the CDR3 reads TGTGCCAGTAGTTCTTACAGGCTGAGCTCTGGAAACACCATATATTTT. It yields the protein CASSSYRLSSGNTIYF.

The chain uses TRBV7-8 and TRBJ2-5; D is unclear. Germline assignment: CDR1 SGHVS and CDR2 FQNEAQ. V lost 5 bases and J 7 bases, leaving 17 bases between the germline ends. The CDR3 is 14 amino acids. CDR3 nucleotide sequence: TGTGCCAGCAGCCCCCCATTGGGTTCGGGGACCCAGTACTTC. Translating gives CASSPPLGSGTQYF.

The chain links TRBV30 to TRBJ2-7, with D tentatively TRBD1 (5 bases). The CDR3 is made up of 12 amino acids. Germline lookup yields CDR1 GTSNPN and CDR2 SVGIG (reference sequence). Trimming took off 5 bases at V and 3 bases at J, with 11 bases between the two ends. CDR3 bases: TGTGCCTGGGGTCCAGGGTTCTACGAGCAGTACTTC. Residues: CAWGPGFYEQYF.

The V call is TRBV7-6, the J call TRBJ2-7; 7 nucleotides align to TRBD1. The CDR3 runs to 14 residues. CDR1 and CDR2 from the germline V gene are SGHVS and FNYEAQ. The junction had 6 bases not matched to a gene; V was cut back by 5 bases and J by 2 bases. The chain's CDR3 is CASSARDRAYEQYF. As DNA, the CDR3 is TGTGCCAGCAGCGCCCGGGACAGAGCCTACGAGCAGTACTTC. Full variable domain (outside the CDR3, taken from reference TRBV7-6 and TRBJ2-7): GAGVSQSPRYKVTKRGQDVALRCDPISGHVSLYWYRQALGQGPEFLTYFNYEAQQDKSGLPNDRFSAERPEGSISTLTIQRTEQRDSAMYRCASSARDRAYEQYFGPGTRLTVT.